This T cell receptor beta chain comes out of a study of long-term antiretroviral therapy in people with HIV. The assay used was immunoSEQ (version v3.0), run at survey level. The table came from immunoSEQ multiplex PCR; TCRdb's copy has only in-frame clones and leaves some out. Here the sample spans 35,000 to 40,000 clones, 80% to 90% being singletons. V shed 7 bases and J shed 6 bases, with 11 bases lying between them. The CDR3 loop spans 12 amino acids. In germline, CDR1 is SGHDT, CDR2 YYEEEE. General study findings and limits: Repertoire dominance by clones expanded before ART was seen at all time points.

Remarks on this clone: The antigen is not known.

This chain uses TRBV5-6 with TRBJ2-1; no reliable D call. The sequence was collected from a young man with HIV. The sample here was unsorted PBMCs, taken 0.3 years after starting antiretroviral therapy. CDR3 sequence (DNA): TGTGCCAGCTGTAAGGAGACCAATGAGCAGTTCTTC. Translation: CASCKETNEQFF. The full variable domain, its missing parts supplied by reference TRBV5-6 and TRBJ2-1, is DAGVTQSPTHLIKTRGQQVTLRCSPKSGHDTVSWYQQALGQGPQFIFQYYEEEERQRGNFPDRFSGHQFPNYSSELNVNALLLGDSALYLCASCKETNEQFFGPGTRLTVL.